This T cell receptor beta chain is from a study of CD8 T cells in ankylosing spondylitis. Study results and limitations: Reported data indicate significant enrichment of disease-linked clones within matched ankylosing spondylitis synovial fluid.

Scientists made TCR beta libraries using quantitative 5'-RACE with molecular barcodes. A single record per CDR3 protein comes from TCRdb applying MiXCR to the 5' RACE reads. Among about 270,000 distinct CDR3 sequences, roughly 32% were seen once, and the ten largest hold around 4.4%. This clonotype was recorded only once. Its specificity is not known. This TCR was recovered from a male donor with ankylosing spondylitis or in good health (not recorded which). Material for sequencing was blood, either unsorted or a sorted T cell fraction (not recorded which).

The CDR3 DNA sequence: TGCAGTGCTAGAGATCTTAGGGCCCCTGATCTGGGGGAGACCCAGTACTTC. Amino acids: CSARDLRAPDLGETQYF. The chain combines TRBV20-1 with TRBJ2-5; D is unresolved. The ends were cut back, 0 bases at V and 5 bases at J, with 22 bases in the middle. CDR3 length equals 17 residues. Germline lookup yields CDR1 DFQATT and CDR2 SNEGSKA (reference sequence).